The clone carrying this TCR beta chain occurred a few times. Its antigen is undetermined. CDR3 length: 15 residues. CDR1 is SGHDN, CDR2 FVKESK, per germline. V was clipped by 2 bases and J by 1 base; unmatched bases: 5. These data are taken from a study of CD8+ T cells in alopecia areata. In each case, RNA was isolated and then reverse transcribed into cDNA as the sequencing template. Profiling relied on immunoSEQ multiplex PCR, and the TCRdb table lists in-frame clones only, not all of them. The table shows 90,000 to 100,000 clones, with around two fifths occurring only once. Study-level points and caveats: Lesional tissue from the scalp (especially in alopecia totalis/universalis) showed higher clonality than normal scalp.

Sampling of alopecia areata patients yielded lesional scalp punch biopsies as well as peripheral blood. Cell sorting on a FACSAria was used to separate CD4+ and CD8+ T cells from the PBMCs. The material sequenced was CD4+ T cells sorted from blood. The source is a human donor with alopecia areata. The chain has TRBV14 and TRBJ2-7; the match to TRBD2 covers 7 bases. The CDR3 protein is CASSQFPGLSYEQYF. CDR3 coding DNA: TGTGCCAGCAGCCAATTCCCGGGACTATCCTACGAGCAGTACTTC.